The source of this T cell receptor (beta chain) is a study of neoadjuvant nivolumab and ipilimumab in lung cancer. Study-wide points: Resected tumors had greater TCR richness and clonality than uninvolved lung. Only two of four nivolumab-treated tumors gained richness and clonality by surgery.

Clones were sequenced by immunoSEQ multiplex PCR, and TCRdb holds only the in-frame ones, with some missing. Of 40,000 to 55,000 clones in the sample, around nine tenths were seen once. Worth noting for this clone: Its antigen is not identified.

The CDR3 is 15 amino acids. V was cut by 3 bases and J by 10 bases, with 16 bases left in between. Germline CDR1 SEHNR, CDR2 FQNEAQ (reference sequence). Sample: blood, taken before neoadjuvant nivolumab, alone or with ipilimumab. The clonotype originates from an adult with non-small cell lung cancer. Some clones in this sample may be carry-over from other donors' samples. This chain uses TRBV7-9 with TRBJ2-6; TRBD1 is a possible D gene (6 bases). DNA for the CDR3: TGTGCCAGCAGCTTGGGCGCGCAGGGGTGGAACGTCCTGACTTTC. Protein sequence: CASSLGAQGWNVLTF.